This TCR beta chain derives from a study of blood T cell repertoires in COVID-19. The V end lost 1 base, the J end lost 5 bases, and 15 bases lay between the germline ends. The V gene's germline CDR1 is MGHRA and CDR2 YSYEKL. The CDR3 loop spans 16 amino acids. Clones were sequenced by immunoSEQ multiplex PCR, and TCRdb holds only the in-frame ones, with some missing. The profile shows about 210,000 clones, about 85% of them singletons. This receptor was identified in a man aged 40-49 years with acute or convalescent COVID-19. The rearrangement uses TRBV4-1 and TRBJ1-3; D is unclear. The material sequenced was peripheral blood. CDR3 in DNA: TGCGCCAGCAGCCAAGTCTTTACGGGAAGTAGAAACACCATATATTTT. It specifies CASSQVFTGSRNTIYF.